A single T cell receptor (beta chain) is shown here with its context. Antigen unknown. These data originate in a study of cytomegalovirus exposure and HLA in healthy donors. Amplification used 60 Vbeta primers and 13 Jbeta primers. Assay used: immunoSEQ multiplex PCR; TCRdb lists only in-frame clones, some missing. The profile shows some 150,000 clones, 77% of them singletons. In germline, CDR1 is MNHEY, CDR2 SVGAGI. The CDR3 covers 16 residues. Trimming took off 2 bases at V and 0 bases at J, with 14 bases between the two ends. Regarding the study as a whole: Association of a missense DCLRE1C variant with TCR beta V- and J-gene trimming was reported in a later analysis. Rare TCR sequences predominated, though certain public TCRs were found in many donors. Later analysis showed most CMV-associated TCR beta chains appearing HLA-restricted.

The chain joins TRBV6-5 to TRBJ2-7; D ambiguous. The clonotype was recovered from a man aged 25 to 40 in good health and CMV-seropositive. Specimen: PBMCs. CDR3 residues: CASSYDLNRFSYEQYF. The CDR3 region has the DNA TGTGCCAGCAGTTACGATTTGAACCGGTTCTCCTACGAGCAGTACTTC.